Below are 2 T cell receptor beta chains sequenced from a single sample in a study of blood T cell repertoires in COVID-19. Using immunoSEQ multiplex PCR, the repertoire was profiled, and TCRdb retains in-frame clones only, with some absent. This sample has about 160,000 clones; about three quarters occur once, and the top ten carry roughly 2.8%. Input material: peripheral blood. Source of these receptors: a man between 70 and 80 years old with acute or convalescent COVID-19.

The chain has TRBV2 and TRBJ2-7; 7 nucleotides align to TRBD1. The trim removed 6 bases at V and 0 bases at J, leaving 5 bases unmatched. The germline gives CDR1 SNHLY, CDR2 FYNNEI. The CDR3 has 14 residues. The CDR3, as DNA: TGTGCCAGCAGAGGTCAGGGGGTCTCCTACGAGCAGTACTTC. Translating gives CASRGQGVSYEQYF. Supplemented by reference TRBV2 and TRBJ2-7, the full variable domain reads EPEVTQTPSHQVTQMGQEVILRCVPISNHLYFYWYRQILGQKVEFLVSFYNNEISEKSEIFDDQFSVERPDGSNFTLKIRSTKLEDSAMYFCASRGQGVSYEQYFGPGTRLTVT.

The chain employs TRBV6-1 and TRBJ1-6; D is perhaps TRBD1 (5 bases). V lost 0 bases to trimming and J lost 0 bases, with 12 bases between them. The CDR3 has 18 residues. Germline loops: CDR1 MNHNS, CDR2 SASEGT. CDR3 DNA sequence: TGTGCCAGCAGTGAAGCGCTTCAGGGATCCTCCTATAATTCACCCCTCCACTTT. Translation: CASSEALQGSSYNSPLHF.